A single sample is the source of the 18 T cell receptor beta chains below, sequenced in a study of T cell responses to AZD1222 COVID-19 vaccine. TCRdb's copy holds only in-frame clones and misses some; the assay was immunoSEQ multiplex PCR. The sample has about 120,000 clones; roughly nine tenths are singletons. The sequencing used peripheral blood, collected on day 0 of AZD1222 vaccination. Source of these receptors: an adult in good health.

This chain uses TRBV19 with TRBJ1-5; D possibly corresponds to TRBD1 (6 bases). The CDR3 runs 13 residues. V was clipped by 7 bases and J by 4 bases, with 11 bases between them. Per the germline V gene, CDR1 is LNHDA and CDR2 is SQIVND (reference sequence). Here the CDR3 reads CASNDRPNQPQHF. The CDR3 DNA reads as TGTGCCAGTAACGACAGGCCTAATCAGCCCCAGCATTTT.

The CDR3 DNA reads TGTGCCAGCAGTTTAAGTCTCACTTCAGATACGCAGTATTTT. Translating it yields CASSLSLTSDTQYF. V and J are TRBV28 and TRBJ2-3; D ambiguous. Between the trimmed V and J ends, which lost 2 bases and 4 bases, there was a span of 10 bases. CDR1 and CDR2 from the germline V gene are MDHEN and SYDVKM. The CDR3 sequence is 14 residues long.

V gene TRBV5-4 combines with J gene TRBJ1-2, with 11 nucleotides matching TRBD1. The V gene's germline CDR1 is SGHNT and CDR2 YYREEE (reference sequence). Germline trimming cut 0 bases from V and 6 bases from J; bases unmatched to any gene: 1. The CDR3 is 14 residues long. The CDR3, as DNA: TGTGCCAGCAGCTTGGGGGACAGGGGGGATGGCTACACCTTC. Translated: CASSLGDRGDGYTF.

This clone appeared a few times. V usage is TRBV27 and J usage is TRBJ1-2; 11 nucleotides agree with TRBD1. V lost 7 bases and J lost 7; bases outside the gene matches: 14. Germline V gene data show CDR1 as MNHEY and CDR2 as SMNVEV (reference sequence). The CDR3 has 16 amino acids. The DNA for the CDR3 is TGTGCCAGCAACCCAAGTTTCGGACAGGGGGCTAGTGGCTACACCTTC. Translating it yields CASNPSFGQGASGYTF.

The chain joins TRBV6-6 to TRBJ1-5; D may be TRBD1 (5 bases). Between the trimmed V and J ends, which lost 3 bases and 7 bases, there was a span of 19 bases. The CDR3 runs 16 residues. Germline V gene lookup returns CDR1 MNHNY and CDR2 SVGAGI (reference sequence). The chain's CDR3 is CASSYPFAGFRQPQHF. In DNA, the CDR3 is TGTGCCAGCAGTTATCCTTTCGCAGGGTTTCGCCAGCCCCAGCATTTT.

V usage is TRBV5-1 and J usage is TRBJ2-5, with 14 bases matching TRBD2. In germline, CDR1 is SGHRS, CDR2 YFSETQ. The CDR3 runs to 16 residues. Losses at the gene ends were 4 bases for V and 3 bases for J; bases not matched to a gene: 5. CDR3 coding DNA: TGCGCCAGCAGCCTCGGGACTAGCGGGGGTAAAGAGACCCAGTACTTC. It yields the protein CASSLGTSGGKETQYF. Full variable domain (outside the CDR3, taken from reference TRBV5-1 and TRBJ2-5): KAGVTQTPRYLIKTRGQQVTLSCSPISGHRSVSWYQQTPGQGLQFLFEYFSETQRNKGNFPGRFSGRQFSNSRSEMNVSTLELGDSALYLCASSLGTSGGKETQYFGPGTRLLVL.

This clone was seen once. V and J are TRBV30 and TRBJ2-7; D remains unclear. Germline V gives CDR1 GTSNPN, CDR2 SVGIG (reference sequence). With 3 bases removed from V and 0 bases from J, the gap between germline ends came to 6 bases. The CDR3 spans 12 residues. The CDR3 DNA reads TGTGCCTGGAGGGGGAACTCCTACGAGCAGTACTTC. It translates to CAWRGNSYEQYF.

The chain links TRBV6-5 to TRBJ2-1; a possible D gene is TRBD1 (5 bases). The V end was cut by 6 bases, the J end by 3 bases, with 9 bases between. The V gene's germline CDR1 is MNHEY and CDR2 SVGAGI. The CDR3 contains 13 residues. The CDR3 region has the DNA TGTGCCAGCAGCCCGACAGACTACAATGAGCAGTTCTTC. This translates into CASSPTDYNEQFF.

The gene calls are TRBV27 and TRBJ2-1; D is perhaps TRBD1 (5 bases). The length of the CDR3 is 13 residues. From germline, CDR1 is MNHEY and CDR2 SMNVEV (reference sequence). Trimming shortened V by 6 bases and J by 12 bases, and 18 bases separated the two germline ends. The DNA for the CDR3 is TGTGCCAGCAGCACCACCCCCCCAAGGGGGCAGTTCTTC. It specifies CASSTTPPRGQFF.

This chain connects TRBV5-1 to TRBJ1-3; 9 positions agree with TRBD1. J was trimmed by 8 bases and V by 4 bases; bases with no gene match: 10. Per the germline V gene, CDR1 is SGHRS and CDR2 is YFSETQ. There are 15 residues in the CDR3. The CDR3 DNA reads as TGCGCCAGCAGCCGAGCCGGGACAGGGTCAGACACCATATATTTT. Translated: CASSRAGTGSDTIYF.

The gene calls are TRBV7-8 and TRBJ2-5, with 13 bases aligning to TRBD2. Trimming took 1 base from V and 2 from J; bases not matched to a gene: 4. The germline gives CDR1 SGHVS, CDR2 FQNEAQ. The CDR3 spans 17 residues. The CDR3 loop reads CASSLGLAGGGQETQYF. The CDR3 DNA reads TGTGCCAGCAGCTTAGGACTAGCGGGAGGTGGTCAAGAGACCCAGTACTTC.

The chain uses TRBV2 and TRBJ2-7; perhaps TRBD1 as D (5 bases). The CDR3 extends over 14 amino acids. V lost 3 bases and J lost 6, with 15 bases in between. Germline CDR1 SNHLY, CDR2 FYNNEI. Written as DNA, the CDR3 is TGTGCCAGCAGTGAGCAGGGATTGTCTCTCGAGCAGTACGTC. Amino acid sequence: CASSEQGLSLEQYV.

The CDR3 protein is CASSIIAGSGGIYGYTF. For the CDR3, the DNA is TGTGCCAGTAGTATCATTGCGGGTTCGGGGGGCATCTATGGCTACACCTTC. V and J are TRBV19 and TRBJ1-2; tentatively, D is TRBD1 (6 bases). Germline V gene sequence: CDR1 LNHDA, CDR2 SQIVND (reference sequence). The CDR3 is 17 amino acids. V was shortened by 3 bases and J by 4 bases, with 21 bases between the two germline ends. Full variable domain (outside the CDR3, taken from reference TRBV19 and TRBJ1-2): DGGITQSPKYLFRKEGQNVTLSCEQNLNHDAMYWYRQDPGQGLRLIYYSQIVNDFQKGDIAEGYSVSREKKESFPLTVTSAQKNPTAFYLCASSIIAGSGGIYGYTFGSGTRLTVV.

This clone was seen a few times. The chain combines TRBV18 with TRBJ1-1; D is possibly TRBD1 (5 bases). Germline V lookup: CDR1 KGHSH, CDR2 LQKENI. Trimming stripped 1 base from V and 8 bases from J, with 20 bases between. The CDR3 length is 16 residues. The CDR3 loop is CASSPRAGGVEKEAFF. DNA for the CDR3: TGTGCCAGCTCACCACGGGCAGGAGGGGTAGAAAAGGAAGCTTTCTTT. Supplemented by reference TRBV18 and TRBJ1-1, the full variable domain reads NAGVMQNPRHLVRRRGQEARLRCSPMKGHSHVYWYRQLPEEGLKFMVYLQKENIIDESGMPKERFSAEFPKEGPSILRIQQVVRGDSAAYFCASSPRAGGVEKEAFFGQGTRLTVV.

This chain links TRBV24-1 with TRBJ2-3; either TRBD1 or TRBD2 may supply D (5 bases each). Deletions cut 4 bases from V and 0 bases from J, with 19 bases between. CDR1 and CDR2 (germline): KGHDR, SFDVKD. This CDR3 spans 18 amino acids. CDR3 region: CATSDPAPGRLSTDTQYF. The CDR3, as DNA: TGTGCCACCAGTGACCCGGCTCCGGGACGCCTGAGCACAGATACGCAGTATTTT.

The chain is built from TRBV6-5 and TRBJ2-7, with D possibly TRBD1 on 6 matching bases. CDR1 MNHEY and CDR2 SVGAGI come from the germline V gene. The ends were cut back, 2 bases at V and 2 bases at J, with 16 bases in the middle. There are 16 residues in the CDR3. CDR3 loop: CASSYQGQGLAYEQYF. The CDR3 DNA reads as TGTGCCAGCAGTTACCAGGGGCAGGGGCTAGCCTACGAGCAGTACTTC.

This clone has just one count. The rearrangement links TRBV29-1 to TRBJ2-7; TRBD2 aligns across 7 bases. Germline assignment: CDR1 SQVTM and CDR2 ANQGSEA. The CDR3 contains 13 residues. The V segment lost 1 base and the J segment 1 base; nucleotides outside the gene matches: 1. The CDR3 protein is CSVEGEGSYEQYF. CDR3 coding DNA: TGCAGCGTTGAAGGGGAGGGGTCCTACGAGCAGTACTTC.

The gene calls are TRBV19 and TRBJ1-2; TRBD1 aligns across 11 bases. CDR1 is LNHDA and CDR2 is SQIVND in the germline V gene (reference sequence). J lost 5 bases, V lost 6 bases, and 8 bases had no gene match. CDR3 length: 15 residues. The CDR3, as DNA: TGTGCCAGTAGCACAGCCGGGACAGGGGGTTATGGCTACACCTTC. Residues: CASSTAGTGGYGYTF.